This T cell receptor beta chain is from a study of post-analysis software for immune sequencing data (dated by TCRdb to between 2015 and 2017). About the full investigation: Disease courses on record covered relapsing-remitting, secondary progressive and progressive-relapsing multiple sclerosis, though some patients had no subtype annotation. A subset of samples was prepared in parallel using single-end sample barcoding, then pooled and co-amplified after Illumina adapter ligation. The patient repertoires were compared against 11 previously published healthy control repertoires obtained from donors aged roughly 6 to 28 years. The research as a whole found: Significantly lower normalized Chao1 diversity was found in multiple sclerosis patients than in controls, suggesting substantial peripheral T-cell clonal expansion. The control group was slightly older than the multiple sclerosis patient group. Patients showed significantly higher frequencies than controls for five TRBV segments, among them TRBV5-6, TRBV5-1 and TRBV20-1. Strong co-clustering of samples prepared in the same batch was shown by direct clustering with F measure, prompting a batch-effect correction.

The CDR3, cysteine through phenylalanine, is 15 amino acids long. The read is trimmed to its CDR3 DNA, 45 bases read in frame from base 1. The germline V gene supplies CDR1 SNHLY and CDR2 FYNNEI. V is cut back by 6 bases and J by 4 bases, with 4 bases in the junction unmatched. TCR beta repertoires were profiled from peripheral blood of about a dozen young patients with multiple sclerosis to demonstrate the VDJtools post-analysis software. Multiple sclerosis patients were children and adolescents aged about 6 to 15 years. With respect to this clonotype: Its antigen specificity is not known. Base qualities are not at hand, and no much larger clone is one base apart.

Library generation was performed with PCR. The sequencer listed for this sample is Illumina HiSeq 2500. To reduce PCR and sequencing biases, unique molecular identifiers were built into the TCR beta cDNA libraries. Roughly 500,000 cDNA molecules were obtained per 1 to 10 million input T cells, so each molecule approximated one T cell. The same protocol used for the earlier healthy control dataset was applied to prepare and sequence the patient libraries. Samples belonging to the same batch were prepared together, multiplexed and sequenced on a shared HiSeq lane. On the study's bioinformatics: Raw barcoded reads were processed with MIGEC, discarding single-read molecular identifier groups before consensus assembly and CDR3 extraction. VDJtools was used for post-analysis of the clonotype tables, with diversity normalized by down-sampling every dataset to the smallest sample size. To correct batch-related cross-sample contamination, repertoire overlap clustering matched CDR3 amino acid sequences but not nucleotide sequences. TCRdb reprocessed the public reads (quality trimming at Q25 with fastp, clone calling with MiXCR) and kept in-frame beta chains. Under each unique CDR3 protein, matching rows form one entry showing the most common genes and DNA. TCRdb's processing, not the study's, gives the V and J calls here. The sample table contains 650,000 to 850,000 distinct CDR3 sequences; only one count was recorded for around 50% of them. Approximately 4.4% of the sample comes from the top ten.

Material for sequencing was blood. The TCR sequence derives from a girl aged 5-17 years with multiple sclerosis. The chain joins TRBV2 to TRBJ2-7; TRBD2 aligns with 15 central bases. Read as DNA, the sequence is TGTGCCAGCAGGACGGGACTAGCGGGAGGTTACGAGCAGTACTTC. This gives the protein CASRTGLAGGYEQYF.